This T cell receptor (beta chain) was retrieved from a study of response to subunit inactivated influenza vaccine. Findings and caveats of the study: After each seasonal influenza vaccination, few new T cells are recruited, the authors suggested.

As regards this clonotype: The antigen is undetermined.

TCRdb processed the RT-PCR reads anew with MiXCR; each CDR3 protein has one entry. The sample shows 400,000 to 650,000 distinct CDR3 sequences, approximately 7.2% of them seen only once. This receptor was obtained from a man between 45 and 75 years old who received an inactivated influenza vaccine. The sample was PBMCs from blood, taken about 23 months after vaccination.

This CDR3 reads CSARLAGGVLAKNIQYF. The CDR3 region has the DNA TGCAGTGCTAGACTAGCGGGAGGAGTTCTAGCCAAAAACATTCAGTACTTC. The chain carries TRBV20-1 and TRBJ2-4; 11 nucleotides agree with TRBD2. The CDR3 has 17 amino acids. CDR1 and CDR2 (germline): DFQATT, SNEGSKA (reference sequence). The V segment lost 2 bases and the J segment 0 bases; nucleotides outside the gene matches: 6.